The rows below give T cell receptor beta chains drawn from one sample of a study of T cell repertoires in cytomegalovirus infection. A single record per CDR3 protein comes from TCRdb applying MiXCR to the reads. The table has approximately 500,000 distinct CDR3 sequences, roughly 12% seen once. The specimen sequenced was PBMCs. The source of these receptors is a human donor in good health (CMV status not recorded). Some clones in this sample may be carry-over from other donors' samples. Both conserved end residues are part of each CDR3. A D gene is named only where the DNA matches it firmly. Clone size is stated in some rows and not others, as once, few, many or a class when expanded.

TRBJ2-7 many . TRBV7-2 CASSNLGTFYEQYF TGTGCCAGCAGCAACCTCGGGACCTTCTACGAGCAGTACTTC
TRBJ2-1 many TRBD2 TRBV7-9 CASSSSGTSNSEQFF TGTGCCAGCAGCTCGTCCGGGACTAGCAATAGCGAGCAGTTCTTC
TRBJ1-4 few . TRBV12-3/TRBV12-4 CASSGRTFELFF TGTGCCAGCAGCGGACGGACCTTCGAACTGTTTTTT
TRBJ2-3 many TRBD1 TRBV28 CASSLETGGRDTQYF TGTGCCAGCAGTTTAGAAACAGGGGGCAGGGATACGCAGTATTTT
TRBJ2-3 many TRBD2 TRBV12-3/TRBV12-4 CASSLRAGGFSDTQYF TGTGCCAGCAGTTTACGAGCGGGGGGTTTCTCAGATACGCAGTATTTT
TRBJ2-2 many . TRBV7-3 CASSYRALTTGELFF TGTGCCAGCAGCTACCGGGCCCTTACCACCGGGGAGCTGTTTTTT
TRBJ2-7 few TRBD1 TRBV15 CATSRDGQGGYEQYF TGTGCCACCAGCAGAGATGGACAGGGCGGCTACGAGCAGTACTTC
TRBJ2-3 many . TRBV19 CASMWQGTSADTQYF TGTGCCAGTATGTGGCAGGGCACGAGCGCAGATACGCAGTATTTT
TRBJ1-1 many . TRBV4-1 CASSQRTEAFF TGCGCCAGCAGCCAACGGACAGAAGCTTTCTTT
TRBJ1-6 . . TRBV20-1 CSARDRVRADNSPLHF TGCAGTGCTAGAGATCGGGTCAGGGCCGATAATTCACCCCTCCACTTT
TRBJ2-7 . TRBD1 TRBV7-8 CASSSDRGKHEQYF TGTGCCAGCAGTTCGGACAGGGGGAAACACGAGCAGTACTTC
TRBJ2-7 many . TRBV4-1 CASSQVTRGDSREQYF TGCGCCAGCAGCCAAGTAACCAGGGGGGATTCGAGGGAGCAGTACTTC
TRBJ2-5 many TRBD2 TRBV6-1 CASRRRQRGEETQYF TGTGCCAGCAGAAGAAGGCAGCGGGGAGAAGAGACCCAGTACTTC
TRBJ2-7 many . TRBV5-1 CASSGRGLAETSSYEQYF TGCGCCAGCAGCGGCCGCGGGCTAGCTGAGACGAGCTCCTACGAGCAGTACTTC
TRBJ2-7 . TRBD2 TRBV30 CAWSVNVAGGQVF TGTGCCTGGAGTGTAAATGTAGCGGGAGGGCAAGTATTC
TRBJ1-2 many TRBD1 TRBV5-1 CASSQGATGHYGYTF TGCGCCAGCAGCCAGGGCGCGACAGGGCACTATGGCTACACCTTC
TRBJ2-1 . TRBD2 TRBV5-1 CASSSLLTSGRALVF TGCGCCAGCAGCTCCCTCCTTACTAGCGGGAGGGCCTTGGTCTTC
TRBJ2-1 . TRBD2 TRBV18 CASSPGGVPYNEQFF TGTGCCAGCTCACCAGGGGGGGTCCCGTACAATGAGCAGTTCTTC
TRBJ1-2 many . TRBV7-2 CASSSKGRYGYTF TGTGCCAGCAGCTCGAAGGGTCGGTATGGCTACACCTTC
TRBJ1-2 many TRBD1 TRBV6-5 CASSYRQGVDGYTF TGTGCCAGCAGTTACCGACAGGGTGTGGATGGCTACACCTTC
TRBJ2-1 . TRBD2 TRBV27 CASSSINQAGGGYNEQFF TGTGCCAGCAGTTCCATAAATCAAGCGGGAGGTGGATACAATGAGCAGTTCTTC
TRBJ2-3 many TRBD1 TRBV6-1 CASSEGVGQGTDTQYF TGTGCCAGCAGTGAAGGGGTGGGACAGGGCACAGATACGCAGTATTTT
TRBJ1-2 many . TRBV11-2 CASSRITGINYGYTF TGTGCCAGCAGCCGGATTACAGGGATTAACTATGGCTACACCTTC
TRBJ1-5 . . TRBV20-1 CSARVRGDHSNQPQHF TGCAGTGCTAGAGTCCGGGGGGATCATAGCAATCAGCCCCAGCATTTT
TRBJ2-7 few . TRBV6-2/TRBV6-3 CASTRRRDLSYEQYF TGTGCCAGCACCCGACGCCGAGACCTTTCCTACGAGCAGTACTTC
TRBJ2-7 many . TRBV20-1 CSASFSTDSYEQYF TGCAGTGCTTCCTTTTCGACAGATTCCTACGAGCAGTACTTC
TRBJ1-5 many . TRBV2 CASSDRGPNQPQHF TGTGCCAGCAGTGACCGAGGCCCTAATCAGCCCCAGCATTTT
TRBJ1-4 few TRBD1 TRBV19 CASTAGGATNEKLFF TGTGCCAGTACGGCAGGGGGCGCAACTAATGAAAAACTGTTTTTT
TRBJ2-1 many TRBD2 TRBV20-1 CSVLSGTSLNEQFF TGCAGTGTCCTCTCCGGGACTAGCCTCAATGAGCAGTTCTTC
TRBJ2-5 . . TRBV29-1 CSVSSYQETQYF TGCAGCGTGAGCTCCTACCAAGAGACCCAGTACTTC
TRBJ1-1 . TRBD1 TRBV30 CAWSPRDRGKAFF TGTGCCTGGAGCCCCCGGGACAGGGGTAAAGCTTTCTTT
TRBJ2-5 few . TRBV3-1 CASTLGVAAYQETQYF TGTGCCAGCACCCTTGGGGTAGCGGCGTACCAAGAGACCCAGTACTTC
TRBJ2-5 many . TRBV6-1 CASMRTLGETQYF TGTGCCAGCATGCGGACCTTGGGAGAGACCCAGTACTTC
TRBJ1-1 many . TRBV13 CASSPPGATEAFF TGTGCCAGCAGCCCTCCCGGGGCCACTGAAGCTTTCTTT
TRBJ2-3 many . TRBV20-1 CSARRLVDIDTQYF TGCAGTGCTAGACGTTTAGTAGATATAGATACGCAGTATTTT
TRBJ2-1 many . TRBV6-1 CASAGVEQFF TGTGCCAGCGCCGGAGTAGAGCAGTTCTTC
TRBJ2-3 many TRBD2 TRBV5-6 CASSPYGAGVGDTQYF TGTGCCAGCAGCCCCTATGGGGCGGGAGTGGGAGATACGCAGTATTTT
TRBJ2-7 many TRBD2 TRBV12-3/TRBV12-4 CASSSTSGRAWEQYF TGTGCCAGCAGTTCCACAAGCGGGAGGGCGTGGGAGCAGTACTTC
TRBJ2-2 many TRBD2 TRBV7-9 CASSPTSGGSGELFF TGTGCCAGCAGCCCGACTAGCGGGGGATCGGGGGAGCTGTTTTTT
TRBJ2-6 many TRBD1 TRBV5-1 CASSLTGGEISGANVLTF TGCGCCAGCAGCTTGACAGGGGGTGAAATCTCTGGGGCCAACGTCCTGACTTTC
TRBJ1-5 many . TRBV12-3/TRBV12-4 CASGDSDNQPQHF TGTGCCAGCGGAGACAGTGACAATCAGCCCCAGCATTTT
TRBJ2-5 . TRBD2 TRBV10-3 CAISFSGRAGETQYF TGTGCCATCAGTTTTAGCGGGAGGGCAGGAGAGACCCAGTACTTC
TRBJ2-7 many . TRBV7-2 CVSRVGREQYF TGTGTGTCCAGGGTCGGTCGCGAGCAGTACTTC
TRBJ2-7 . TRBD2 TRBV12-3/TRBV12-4 CASSTLTSGSGEQYF TGTGCCAGCTCCACCCTGACGAGCGGGAGCGGCGAGCAGTACTTC
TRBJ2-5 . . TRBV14 CASSQPRSLQETQYF TGTGCCAGCAGCCAACCCAGGTCGCTTCAAGAGACCCAGTACTTC
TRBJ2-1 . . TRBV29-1 CSVEMLSGYNEQFF TGCAGCGTTGAAATGCTGAGCGGTTACAATGAGCAGTTCTTC
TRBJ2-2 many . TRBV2 CASRGSVLTGELFF TGTGCCAGTAGGGGAAGTGTTTTGACCGGGGAGCTGTTTTTT